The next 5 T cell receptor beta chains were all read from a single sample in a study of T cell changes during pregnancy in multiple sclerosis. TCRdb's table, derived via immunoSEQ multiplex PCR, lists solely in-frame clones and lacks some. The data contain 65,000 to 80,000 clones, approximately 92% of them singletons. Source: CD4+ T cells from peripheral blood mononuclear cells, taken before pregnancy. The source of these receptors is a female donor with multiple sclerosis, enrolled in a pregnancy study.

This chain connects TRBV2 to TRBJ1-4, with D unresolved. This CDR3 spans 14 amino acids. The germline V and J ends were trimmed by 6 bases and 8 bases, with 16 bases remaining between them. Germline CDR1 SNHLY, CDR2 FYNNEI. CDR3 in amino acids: CASSQDLQNEKLFF. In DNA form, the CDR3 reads TGTGCCAGCAGCCAAGATCTACAGAACGAAAAACTGTTTTTT.

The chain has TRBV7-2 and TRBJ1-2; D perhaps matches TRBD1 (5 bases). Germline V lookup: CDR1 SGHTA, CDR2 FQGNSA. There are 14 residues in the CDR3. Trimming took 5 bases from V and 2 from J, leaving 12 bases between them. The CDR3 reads CASSPAGGNYGYTF. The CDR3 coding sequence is TGTGCCAGCAGCCCGGCTGGGGGGAACTATGGCTACACCTTC. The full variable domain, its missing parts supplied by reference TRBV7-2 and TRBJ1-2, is GAGVSQSPSNKVTEKGKDVELRCDPISGHTALYWYRQSLGQGLEFLIYFQGNSAPDKSGLPSDRFSAERTGGSVSTLTIQRTQQEDSAVYLCASSPAGGNYGYTFGSGTRLTVV.

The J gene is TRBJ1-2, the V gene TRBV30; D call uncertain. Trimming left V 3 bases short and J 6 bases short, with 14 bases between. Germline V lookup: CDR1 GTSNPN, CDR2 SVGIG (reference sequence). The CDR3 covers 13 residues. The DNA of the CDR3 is TGTGCCTGGAGCGCCGGCCCTAGGCATGGCTACACCTTC. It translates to CAWSAGPRHGYTF.

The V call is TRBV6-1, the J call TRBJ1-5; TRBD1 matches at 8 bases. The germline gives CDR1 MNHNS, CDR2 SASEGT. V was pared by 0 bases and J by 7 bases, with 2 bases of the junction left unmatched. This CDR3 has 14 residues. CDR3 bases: TGTGCCAGCAGTGAAGCGACAGGGGACCAGCCCCAGCATTTT. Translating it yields CASSEATGDQPQHF.

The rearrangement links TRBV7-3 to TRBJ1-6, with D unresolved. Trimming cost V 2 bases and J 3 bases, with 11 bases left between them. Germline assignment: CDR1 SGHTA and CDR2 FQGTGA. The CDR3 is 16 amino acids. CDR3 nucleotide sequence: TGTGCCAGCAGCTTATCCAACAGCCACTATAATTCACCCCTCCACTTT. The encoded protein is CASSLSNSHYNSPLHF.